The 30 T cell receptor beta chains below were found in one sample sequenced in a study of blood T cell repertoires in COVID-19 (dated by TCRdb to 2020 to 2022). Library preparation employed the immunoSEQ multiplex PCR assay. This is the immuneACCESS table as TCRdb keeps it, with only in-frame sequences that have V and J called. A part of the clones is gone; compared with another copy, unresolved V genes explain less than half, and the rest is unexplained. The sample records 110,000 or so clones, approximately 81% of which are singletons. The top ten clonotypes cover about 3.9% of the sample. Material: peripheral blood. These receptors were taken from a man between 60 and 70 years old with acute or convalescent COVID-19.

The rearrangement joins TRBV24-1 to TRBJ2-1; 11 bases map to TRBD2. CDR3 length: 17 residues. In germline, CDR1 is KGHDR, CDR2 SFDVKD. The V segment lost 3 bases and the J segment 3 bases; nucleotides outside the gene matches: 6. The CDR3 sequence: CATSDPTSGTYYNEQFF. The CDR3 DNA is TGTGCCACCAGTGATCCGACTAGCGGGACCTACTACAATGAGCAGTTCTTC.

J is TRBJ2-5 and V is TRBV5-1; a weak D match, TRBD1 (6 bases). The CDR3 has 14 amino acids. Trimming removed 4 bases at V and 4 bases at J, with 14 bases between. The V gene's germline CDR1 is SGHRS and CDR2 YFSETQ. CDR3 coding DNA: TGCGCCAGCAGCCGAATGGGGGCAGGAGAGACCCAGTACTTC. Its translation is CASSRMGAGETQYF.

CDR3 sequence: CASSVQGGTDTQYF. CDR3 nucleotide sequence: TGCGCCAGCAGCGTGCAGGGGGGCACAGATACGCAGTATTTT. The rearrangement joins TRBV5-1 to TRBJ2-3; 7 bases fit TRBD1. The CDR3 has 14 residues. The V gene's germline CDR1 is SGHRS and CDR2 YFSETQ. V shed 4 bases and J 1 base; nucleotides not matched to a gene: 3.

This clone has a handful of counts. The chain employs TRBV27 and TRBJ2-5; D perhaps matches TRBD2 (5 bases). Germline V gene lookup returns CDR1 MNHEY and CDR2 SMNVEV (reference sequence). V was shortened by 5 bases and J by 2 bases, with 12 bases between the two germline ends. The CDR3 length is 14 residues. CDR3 in amino acids: CASSALTGQETQYF. The CDR3, as DNA: TGTGCCAGCAGTGCCCTGACGGGGCAAGAGACCCAGTACTTC.

The chain joins TRBV10-1 to TRBJ2-1; 14 nucleotides agree with TRBD2. Trimming cost V 0 bases and J 15 bases; bases outside gene matches: 4. The CDR3 runs 14 residues. The germline CDR1 and CDR2 sequences are WNHNN and SYGVQD (reference sequence). Here the CDR3 reads CASSESTSGRGRFF. Here the CDR3 DNA reads TGCGCCAGCAGTGAGTCGACTAGCGGGAGGGGTAGGTTCTTC.

The rearrangement uses TRBV2 and TRBJ2-1, with D tentatively TRBD2 (6 bases). The CDR3 covers 12 residues. V shed 6 bases and J shed 7 bases, with 10 bases lying between them. Germline CDR1 SNHLY, CDR2 FYNNEI. The CDR3 sequence is CASRQEGNEQFF. The CDR3 nucleotides read TGTGCCAGCAGACAGGAGGGAAATGAGCAGTTCTTC.

In its sample, this clone was seen a few times. V is TRBV18 and J is TRBJ2-4, with D possibly being TRBD1 (6 bases). Trimming left V 8 bases short and J 5 bases short, with 13 bases between. The CDR3 runs to 13 residues. Germline V gene data show CDR1 as KGHSH and CDR2 as LQKENI. CDR3 region: CASARDIQNIQYF. As DNA, the CDR3 is TGTGCCAGCGCCCGGGACATACAAAACATTCAGTACTTC.

V usage is TRBV30 and J usage is TRBJ1-6, with a weak D call TRBD1 (6 bases). The V gene lost 0 bases and the J gene lost 10 bases, with 13 bases spanning the gap. Germline lookup yields CDR1 GTSNPN and CDR2 SVGIG (reference sequence). The CDR3 spans 14 residues. The CDR3 DNA reads as TGTGCCTGGAGTGTAAACAGGGCCGAATCACCCCTCCACTTT. As protein: CAWSVNRAESPLHF.

The V call is TRBV28, the J call TRBJ2-3; 7 positions match TRBD2. The CDR3 spans 15 residues. Germline CDR1 reads MDHEN; CDR2 reads SYDVKM. J was trimmed by 4 bases and V by 7 bases; bases with no gene match: 11. The CDR3 spells CASTFGGSGADTQYF. The CDR3 nucleotides read TGTGCCAGCACCTTTGGCGGGAGCGGGGCAGATACGCAGTATTTT.

The rearrangement joins TRBV7-9 to TRBJ2-5, with D perhaps matching TRBD1 (5 bases). Trimming cost V 5 bases and J 2 bases, with 24 bases left between them. The V gene's germline CDR1 is SEHNR and CDR2 FQNEAQ (reference sequence). The CDR3 consists of 18 residues. CDR3: CASSPRPTHADNQETQYF. CDR3 bases: TGTGCCAGCAGCCCCCGACCGACCCACGCGGACAATCAAGAGACCCAGTACTTC.

The chain is built from TRBV7-2 and TRBJ2-1, with 12 bases matching TRBD2. V dropped 5 bases and J dropped 5; count of bases not matched to a gene: 4. The CDR3 contains 15 residues. From germline, CDR1 is SGHTA and CDR2 FQGNSA. CDR3 loop: CASSQGLAGNNEQFF. CDR3 sequence (DNA): TGTGCCAGCAGCCAGGGACTAGCGGGTAACAATGAGCAGTTCTTC.

The V gene is TRBV7-2, the J gene TRBJ1-6, with D perhaps TRBD1 (6 bases). The germline V and J ends were trimmed by 1 base and 7 bases, with 8 bases remaining between them. In germline, CDR1 is SGHTA, CDR2 FQGNSA. The CDR3 has 14 amino acids. The CDR3 loop is CASSLGGRNSPLHF. DNA of the CDR3: TGTGCCAGCAGCTTAGGGGGGCGAAATTCACCCCTCCACTTT.

The chain is built from TRBV7-2 and TRBJ2-5, with TRBD2 as a possible D gene (6 bases). CDR1 SGHTA and CDR2 FQGNSA come from the germline V gene. There are 14 residues in the CDR3. The V end was cut by 3 bases, the J end by 4 bases, with 12 bases between. In DNA, the CDR3 is TGTGCCAGCAGCTTTAGCGGCGGGACAGAGACCCAGTACTTC. Its protein product is CASSFSGGTETQYF.

The rearrangement links TRBV12-5 to TRBJ1-1; a possible D gene is TRBD1 (6 bases). Trimming shortened V by 3 bases and J by 8 bases, and 10 bases separated the two germline ends. The CDR3 totals 12 residues. Germline V CDR1 and CDR2: LGHNT, FRNRAP. The CDR3 reads CASGLSTGEAFF. The CDR3 DNA reads as TGTGCTAGTGGTTTATCCACAGGGGAAGCTTTCTTT.

The chain recombines TRBV11-2 with TRBJ2-7; D remains unclear. Germline V gene lookup returns CDR1 SGHAT and CDR2 FQNNGV. The CDR3 loop spans 12 amino acids. V shed 7 bases and J shed 2 bases, with 9 bases lying between them. CDR3 bases: TGTGCCAGCAACCTACTGCCCTACGAGCAGTACTTC. Residues: CASNLLPYEQYF.

This rearrangement joins TRBV7-2 to TRBJ1-5; D may be TRBD1 (5 bases). CDR1 and CDR2 (germline): SGHTA, FQGNSA. This CDR3 is 15 amino acids long. With 2 bases removed from V and 5 bases from J, the gap between germline ends came to 13 bases. The chain's CDR3 is CASSLLAGSYQPQHF. CDR3 in DNA: TGTGCCAGCAGCTTATTGGCAGGGTCTTATCAGCCCCAGCATTTT.

V usage is TRBV27 and J usage is TRBJ2-2; 8 bases line up with TRBD2. The V and J ends lost 1 base and 3 bases, in that order; junction bases with no gene match: 4. The germline CDR1 and CDR2 sequences are MNHEY and SMNVEV (reference sequence). The CDR3 consists of 16 residues. This CDR3 reads CASSLFPGGDTGELFF. CDR3 coding DNA: TGTGCCAGCAGTTTATTTCCCGGGGGGGACACCGGGGAGCTGTTTTTT.

The chain recombines TRBV27 with TRBJ2-7, with 10 nucleotides matching TRBD2. Trimming cost V 6 bases and J 6 bases; bases outside gene matches: 14. The CDR3 totals 16 residues. Germline CDR1 is MNHEY and CDR2 is SMNVEV (reference sequence). For the CDR3, the DNA is TGTGCCAGCAGGAGCAGATTAGGGACTAGCGTGGCCGAGCAGTACTTC. This gives the protein CASRSRLGTSVAEQYF.

The chain uses TRBV28 and TRBJ2-4, with a weak D call TRBD1 (5 bases). V was cut by 5 bases and J by 4 bases, with 12 bases left in between. CDR3 length equals 14 residues. Germline CDR1 and CDR2: MDHEN and SYDVKM. CDR3 DNA sequence: TGTGCCAGCAGTCCCCTGGACACAAAAAACATTCAGTACTTC. Residues: CASSPLDTKNIQYF. The complete variable domain, with remaining parts taken from reference TRBV28 and TRBJ2-4, reads DVKVTQSSRYLVKRTGEKVFLECVQDMDHENMFWYRQDPGLGLRLIYFSYDVKMKEKGDIPEGYSVSREKKERFSLILESASTNQTSMYLCASSPLDTKNIQYFGAGTRLSVL.

The chain carries TRBV7-2 and TRBJ2-7, with D maybe TRBD1 (6 bases). CDR3 length: 13 amino acids. V lost 5 bases and J 5 bases, leaving 13 bases between the germline ends. Germline lookup yields CDR1 SGHTA and CDR2 FQGNSA. The CDR3 is CASSVQQGNEQYF. The CDR3 DNA reads as TGTGCCAGCAGCGTTCAACAGGGAAACGAGCAGTACTTC.

The J gene is TRBJ2-7, the V gene TRBV19, with 9 bases that match TRBD1. Germline values: CDR1 LNHDA, CDR2 SQIVND (reference sequence). V lost 5 bases, J lost 4 bases, and 6 bases stayed unmatched. This CDR3 contains 14 residues. The CDR3 region is CASSLGQGRYEQYF. In DNA form, the CDR3 reads TGTGCCAGTAGTTTGGGACAGGGTAGGTACGAGCAGTACTTC.

The chain carries TRBV5-1 and TRBJ2-5; 15 nucleotides match TRBD2. Trimming at V came to 5 bases and at J to 5 bases, leaving 10 bases not matched to a gene. The CDR3 consists of 17 residues. Germline assignment: CDR1 SGHRS and CDR2 YFSETQ. The CDR3 nucleotides are TGCGCCAGCAGTCCCGGACTAGCGGGAGGGCGAAGGGAGACCCAGTACTTC. Encoded protein: CASSPGLAGGRRETQYF.

The chain has TRBV6-1 and TRBJ1-6; 7 nucleotides match TRBD1. Germline values: CDR1 MNHNS, CDR2 SASEGT. The CDR3 covers 13 residues. The J segment lost 7 bases and the V segment lost 10 bases, leaving 7 bases of the junction unmatched. CDR3: CATVTGANSPLHF. The CDR3, as DNA: TGTGCCACAGTTACAGGGGCCAATTCACCCCTCCACTTT.

The genes are TRBV6-5 and TRBJ2-7; TRBD2 is a possible D gene (5 bases). The germline V gene has CDR1 MNHEY and CDR2 SVGAGI. The CDR3 is made up of 16 amino acids. V lost 2 bases, J lost 3 bases, and 17 bases lay in between. For the CDR3, the DNA is TGTGCCAGCAGTTACAAAGGCCCACTAGTGGGCTACGAGCAGTACTTC. This encodes CASSYKGPLVGYEQYF.

The genes are TRBV18 and TRBJ1-1; TRBD1 matches 8 bases. Germline lookup yields CDR1 KGHSH and CDR2 LQKENI. CDR3 length: 12 amino acids. Trimming at V came to 6 bases and at J to 10 bases, leaving 7 bases not matched to a gene. CDR3 sequence: CASSPDRERAFF. CDR3 nucleotides: TGTGCCAGCTCCCCGGACAGGGAAAGAGCTTTCTTT.

V usage is TRBV2 and J usage is TRBJ2-5; the match to TRBD2 covers 7 bases. Trimming cost V 4 bases and J 2 bases; bases outside gene matches: 7. The CDR3 is 15 amino acids. Germline CDR1 is SNHLY and CDR2 is FYNNEI. CDR3 nucleotides: TGTGCCAGCAGTGCCAGCGGGGCCTTACAAGAGACCCAGTACTTC. This gives the protein CASSASGALQETQYF.

The chain employs TRBV5-5 and TRBJ2-6; D is unclear. The germline gives CDR1 SGHKS, CDR2 YYEKEE (reference sequence). Trimming removed 3 bases at V and 0 bases at J, with 10 bases between. This CDR3 comprises 16 residues. The CDR3 loop reads CASSSRLSSGANVLTF. DNA of the CDR3: TGTGCCAGCAGCTCCCGACTGAGCTCTGGGGCCAACGTCCTGACTTTC.

The chain has TRBV7-6 and TRBJ1-1, with D possibly TRBD1 on 5 matching bases. The CDR3 covers 13 residues. Between the trimmed V and J ends, which lost 0 bases and 8 bases, there was a span of 10 bases. Germline CDR1 reads SGHVS; CDR2 reads FNYEAQ. CDR3 nucleotide sequence: TGTGCCAGCAGCTTAGCGCGGGGCGCCGAAGCTTTCTTT. Its protein is CASSLARGAEAFF.

This chain links TRBV11-2 with TRBJ2-1, with D possibly being TRBD2 (6 bases). From germline, CDR1 is SGHAT and CDR2 FQNNGV. V was pared by 4 bases and J by 4 bases, with 17 bases between. The CDR3 covers 16 residues. CDR3 bases: TGTGCCAGCAGCTCTTCGACGGGGGTGCGTTACAATGAGCAGTTCTTC. The encoded protein is CASSSSTGVRYNEQFF.

The chain carries TRBV18 and TRBJ2-1; the D is unclear. The germline CDR1 and CDR2 sequences are KGHSH and LQKENI. CDR3 length equals 12 residues. V lost 6 bases and J lost 8, with 11 bases in between. The CDR3, as DNA: TGTGCCAGCTCCCCCCTTTCAGATGAGCAGTTCTTC. It translates to CASSPLSDEQFF.